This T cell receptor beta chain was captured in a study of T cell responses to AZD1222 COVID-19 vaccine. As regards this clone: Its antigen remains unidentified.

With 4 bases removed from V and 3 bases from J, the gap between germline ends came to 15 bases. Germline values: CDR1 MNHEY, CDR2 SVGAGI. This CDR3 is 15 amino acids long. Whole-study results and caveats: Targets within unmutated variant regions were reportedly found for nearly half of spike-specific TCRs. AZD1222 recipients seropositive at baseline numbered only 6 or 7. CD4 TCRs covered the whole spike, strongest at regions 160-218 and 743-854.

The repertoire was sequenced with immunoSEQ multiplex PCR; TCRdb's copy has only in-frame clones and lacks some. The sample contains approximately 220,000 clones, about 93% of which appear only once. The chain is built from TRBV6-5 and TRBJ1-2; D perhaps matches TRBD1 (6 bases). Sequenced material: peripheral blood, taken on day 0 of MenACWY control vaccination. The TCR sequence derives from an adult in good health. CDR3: CASSLYRERHYGYTF. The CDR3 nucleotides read TGTGCCAGCAGTTTATACAGGGAGCGACACTATGGCTACACCTTC.